This TCR beta chain was sequenced during a study of shared clonotypes between healthy human individuals (TCRdb year 2020). Describing the broader study: The cohort included three men and a couple of women between 18 and 49 years of age. Blood TCR repertoires of several healthy adults were deeply sequenced to estimate repertoire size and the extent of clonotype sharing between individuals. For each donor, CD4 naive and CD4 memory were each given three plates, CD8 naive was given two plates, and CD8 memory was given one plate. To increase sequencing depth and limit assay-specific biases, TCR repertoire library preparation and sequencing were carried out by different laboratories using diverse techniques. Per donor, leukapheresis produced somewhere between about 0.8 and 9.5 billion PBMCs. Overall results and qualifications from the work: Sampling was restricted to blood, and TCR repertoires in tissue are likely to differ from TCR repertoires in blood. Rarefaction of sorted-subset datasets indicated incomplete sequencing despite the large sequencing depth. Larger estimated clonotype richness was generally found for naive subsets than for memory subsets. Pairwise subsampling indicated that sequencing depth was expected to affect the degree of clonotype sharing among donors. Across a few donors, approximately 5% of naive CD4, roughly 3.5% of naive CD8, about 2% of memory CD4, and roughly 0.41% of memory CD8 clonotypes were shared. The small number of donors limited the genetic and exposure-history diversity represented. Compared with non-shared clonotypes, the clonotypes found in all four sorted-subset donors had higher generation probabilities.

The donors were healthy, HIV-negative adults with no recently reported acute infections or vaccinations. Only Caucasian adults living in Nashville, Tennessee, USA were represented among the donors. CD4+ T cells were enriched by magnetic negative selection, after which naive cells were positively selected on CD45RA and the negative fraction was taken as the memory subset. Blood was collected by leukapheresis, and PBMCs were isolated by Ficoll-Histopaque density gradient centrifugation and then cryopreserved in liquid nitrogen vapor phase. Analytical flow cytometry was used to check the purity and quantity of every magnetically sorted T cell population. Each sorted fraction had its genomic DNA isolated and then quantified by UV absorbance on a Nanodrop 2000c. Using the deep immunoSEQ assay, TCR CDR3 regions were amplified from genomic DNA by multiplex PCR. Genomic DNA extracted from each cell subset was distributed evenly over all wells of several immunoSEQ 96-well plates, and each plate served as one replicate. For sorted subsets, 200 ng of genomic DNA, equivalent to around 31,000 T cell genomes, went into each replicate PCR. Purified libraries were quantified with a Qubit 3.0 fluorometer, sized on a Bioanalyzer 2100, and re-quantified with the KAPA Library Quantification kit. A separate single-read 150-cycle Illumina NextSeq 550 flow cell was used to sequence each immunoSEQ 96-well plate. The source study handled its data this way. Because the immunoSEQ output held only junctional sequences and lacked quality scores, the filtering could not match the filtering applied to full-length reads. To assign V/J genes and CDR3, sequences were annotated using PyIR, a Python wrapper for IgBLAST v1.9, with IMGT germline references. Reads with weak V/J assignments (E-value above 1e-6), missing CDR3, stop codons, out-of-frame junctions, or ambiguous translated residues were removed. V3J clonotypes were defined by identical inferred V gene, J gene, and CDR3 amino acid sequence. Percentage overlap between repertoires was calculated by dividing the number of shared unique clonotypes by the size of the smaller repertoire. RTK rarefaction, the Chao1 estimator, and Recon v2.1 estimates of unobserved clonotypes were used to assess repertoire richness. Generation probabilities for all TCRbeta clonotypes obtained by the gDNA method from a handful of donors were computed using OLGA. TCRdb's version of the immuneACCESS table is confined to in-frame rearrangements and falls short of the full clone set. An unresolved V gene accounts for under half of the shortfall where checked; the remainder is of unknown origin. The V and J calls and clone size were taken over from that table, and D and trimming were inferred from the DNA. This sample comprises over 850,000 clones, around 78% of them detected only once. Roughly 0.61% of the sample is in the top ten clones.

The CDR3 sequence holds 15 residues, the cysteine and phenylalanine included. Only the CDR3 DNA stays, 45 bases, in frame from base 1. The germline V gene encodes CDR1 LNHNV and CDR2 YYDKDF (reference sequence). Here V drops 5 bases and J drops 5 bases, and the junction holds 5 bases not matched to any gene. As concerns this clone: Its specific antigen is unknown. Within one base of it there is no much larger clone, and no base qualities were kept.

The chain was built from TRBV15 and TRBJ2-3; TRBD1 matches 12 bases in the middle. This sequence was found in a man aged 18 to 30 in good health. Some clones in this sample may be carry-over from other donors' samples. The source material was memory CD4+ T cells from PBMCs. In the paper's terms, the cell subset or site label means: CD45RA-negative fraction. Here is the DNA: TGTGCCACCAGCTCGGGACAGGGGGCTATAGATACGCAGTATTTT. It translates to CATSSGQGAIDTQYF.